This T cell receptor (beta chain) is from a study of T cell repertoires in cytomegalovirus infection. Study-wide context: Matching HLA type and CMV infection were both indicated by public TCR beta signatures.

Germline V CDR1 and CDR2: MGHRA, YSYEKL. V gave up 7 bases and J gave up 0 bases; unmatched junction bases: 9. There are 17 residues in the CDR3. MiXCR was run by TCRdb on the reads, yielding one entry per CDR3 protein. This sample has some 900,000 distinct CDR3 sequences, with approximately 29% found just once. This clonotype turned up a few times. Its target is unknown. The TCR sequence derives from a human donor in good health (CMV status not recorded). Some clones in this sample may be carry-over from other donors' samples. This specimen was cultured CD8+ T cells from PBMCs, taken from culture after CMV antigen stimulation. This chain joins TRBV4-1 and TRBJ2-4, with 10 bases that match TRBD1. The CDR3 nucleotides read TGCGCCAGCACCCCGGGACAGGGGCTTCTAGCCAAAAACATTCAGTACTTC. Amino acids: CASTPGQGLLAKNIQYF.